This T cell receptor (beta chain) was sequenced for a study of regulatory T cells in long-lasting Graves disease. Study-wide results and caveats: Favored usage of TRBV28, TRBJ1-2 and TRBJ2-5 was recorded in persistent disease.

Points on this clonotype: Its matching antigen is unknown.

Time point indicated: persistent/refractory GD, antithyroid drugs over 5 years with positive TRAb. Preparation of the TCR library used RNA extracted from PBMCs. Construction of TCR beta libraries relied on iRepertoire HTBI primers and on Arm-PCR targeting CDR3 regions. Using its own MiXCR run on the multiplex PCR reads, TCRdb lists one record per CDR3 protein. The sample has roughly 450,000 distinct CDR3 sequences, 23% seen once. Trimming pared 4 bases from V and 0 bases from J, leaving 9 bases between. Germline loops: CDR1 SEHNR, CDR2 FQNEAQ (reference sequence). There are 15 residues in the CDR3. The sample here was peripheral blood mononuclear cells (PBMCs), taken when the disease was refractory, from a patient treated with antithyroid drugs. The sequence derives from a female donor with Graves disease. The V and J genes are TRBV7-9 and TRBJ2-2; D is possibly TRBD1 (6 bases). Written as DNA, the CDR3 is TGTGCCAGCAGCTCAACAGGGCCGAACACCGGGGAGCTGTTTTTT. As protein: CASSSTGPNTGELFF.